A single sample is the source of the 13 T cell receptor beta chains below, sequenced in a study of blood T cell repertoires in COVID-19 (dated by TCRdb to 2018 to 2020). Libraries were made using the immunoSEQ multiplex PCR assay. The source is immuneACCESS, and TCRdb retained only in-frame sequences with V and J called. Part of the clones is not carried over; for the studies checked, unresolved V genes explain less than half of this, and the remainder is unexplained. The sample has about 200,000 clones on record, approximately 92% of them singletons. The top ten clonotypes cover around 2.3% of the sample. Sequenced: PBMCs or T cells enriched from blood (not recorded which). Receptor source: a woman in her 40s with acute COVID-19.

The chain joins TRBV25-1 to TRBJ2-1, with 10 bases aligning to TRBD2. With 4 bases clipped from V and 4 bases from J, the junction kept 4 bases outside the gene matches. Germline V gene data show CDR1 as MGHDK and CDR2 as SYGVNS. The CDR3 covers 15 residues. The chain's CDR3 is CASSAQAGGYNEQFF. The CDR3 DNA reads TGTGCCAGCAGTGCGCAAGCGGGGGGGTACAATGAGCAGTTCTTC.

The CDR3 DNA reads as TGTGCCAGCAGCCCCCCCGGGGGGACACAAGAGACCCAGTACTTC. Translating it yields CASSPPGGTQETQYF. The chain combines TRBV6-5 with TRBJ2-5; a possible D gene is TRBD2 (7 bases). CDR1 and CDR2 from the germline V gene are MNHEY and SVGAGI. CDR3 length equals 15 residues. Deletions cut 6 bases from V and 2 bases from J, with 16 bases between.

This sequence joins TRBV24-1 and TRBJ2-2; 7 positions agree with TRBD2. V lost 4 bases to trimming and J lost 3 bases; unmatched junction nucleotides: 4. This CDR3 has 15 amino acids. Per the germline V gene, CDR1 is KGHDR and CDR2 is SFDVKD. The CDR3 DNA sequence: TGTGCCACCAGTGAGGGGGAGGGTTACACCGGGGAGCTGTTTTTT. It yields the protein CATSEGEGYTGELFF.

The rearrangement joins TRBV18 to TRBJ2-5; D is possibly TRBD2 (6 bases). Germline CDR1 reads KGHSH; CDR2 reads LQKENI. The CDR3 is 15 residues long. With 6 bases removed from V and 1 base from J, the gap between germline ends came to 15 bases. CDR3 sequence: CASSSVLAIQETQYF. In nucleotides, the CDR3 is TGTGCCAGCTCGTCTGTTCTAGCGATCCAAGAGACCCAGTACTTC.

The chain uses TRBV6-5 and TRBJ2-1; 7 positions agree with TRBD1. This CDR3 is 15 amino acids long. After removal of 6 bases from V and 8 bases from J, the junction contained 13 bases not matched to a gene. The germline CDR1 and CDR2 sequences are MNHEY and SVGAGI. The CDR3 DNA follows: TGTGCCAGCAGGGTCGGACAGGCCTCAAGCGATGAGCAGTTCTTC. It codes for CASRVGQASSDEQFF.

The rearrangement links TRBV2 to TRBJ2-1; D is perhaps TRBD2 (6 bases). The V and J ends lost 7 bases and 15 bases respectively, with 19 bases between them. The germline gives CDR1 SNHLY, CDR2 FYNNEI. The CDR3 is 12 residues long. The CDR3 loop reads CASNLNSAGRFF. The DNA of the CDR3 is TGTGCCAGCAACTTGAACTCGGCGGGGCGGTTCTTC.

The rearrangement joins TRBV9 to TRBJ2-5, with TRBD1 identical over 11 bases. V gave up 0 bases and J gave up 4 bases; unmatched junction bases: 5. This CDR3 is built from 16 residues. Germline CDR1 is SGDLS and CDR2 is YYNGEE. Here the CDR3 reads CASSVGRTGGRETQYF. The CDR3 nucleotides are TGTGCCAGCAGCGTAGGTAGGACAGGGGGCCGAGAGACCCAGTACTTC.

This chain connects TRBV5-1 to TRBJ2-2, with a possible D match to TRBD2 (6 bases). Germline V lookup: CDR1 SGHRS, CDR2 YFSETQ. This CDR3 is built from 16 residues. V was clipped by 2 bases and J by 4 bases, with 15 bases between them. CDR3 in amino acids: CASSLSGLAGTGELFF. The CDR3 nucleotides read TGCGCCAGCAGCTTATCGGGACTGGCCGGCACCGGGGAGCTGTTTTTT.

This chain links TRBV3-1 (or the pseudogene TRBV3-2) with TRBJ2-7; 11 nucleotides line up with TRBD2. V was clipped by 5 bases and J by 9 bases; unmatched bases: 12. The CDR3 sequence is 15 residues long. The germline gives CDR1 LGHDT, CDR2 YNNKEL (reference sequence). Here the CDR3 DNA reads TGTGCCAGCAGCAGTAGCGGGAGGGGCGTAACTGGGCAGTACTTC. It yields the protein CASSSSGRGVTGQYF.

The chain is built from TRBV19 and TRBJ2-3; TRBD2 matches 9 bases. The V and J ends lost 5 bases and 4 bases, in that order; junction bases with no gene match: 7. The CDR3 covers 15 residues. Germline-derived CDR1 and CDR2 are LNHDA and SQIVND (reference sequence). This chain's CDR3 is CASSFSGSLADTQYF. In DNA, the CDR3 is TGTGCCAGTAGTTTTAGCGGGAGTTTGGCAGATACGCAGTATTTT.

The rearrangement links TRBV6-6 to TRBJ2-4; a weak D match, TRBD1 (5 bases). The CDR3 extends over 13 amino acids. V was shortened by 2 bases and J by 5 bases, with 7 bases between the two germline ends. Germline CDR1 MNHNY, CDR2 SVGAGI (reference sequence). CDR3 loop: CASSYGHQNIQYF. For the CDR3, the DNA is TGTGCCAGCAGTTACGGACACCAAAACATTCAGTACTTC.

V usage is TRBV15 and J usage is TRBJ2-2; TRBD2 matches 8 bases. CDR3 length equals 14 residues. Germline V lookup: CDR1 LNHNV, CDR2 YYDKDF (reference sequence). J gave up 9 bases and V 3 bases, and 6 bases lay outside the gene matches. The CDR3 sequence: CATSSGTRSRELFF. The CDR3 DNA follows: TGTGCCACCAGCAGCGGGACTAGGTCCAGGGAGCTGTTTTTT.

The gene calls are TRBV9 and TRBJ2-1; 9 nucleotides line up with TRBD2. The CDR3 is 16 amino acids. V shed 4 bases, J shed 4 bases, and the junction held 9 bases outside the gene matches. Germline V gene lookup returns CDR1 SGDLS and CDR2 YYNGEE. The DNA of the CDR3 is TGTGCCAGCAGCCCCCTACTAGCGGGTCCTTACAATGAGCAGTTCTTC. Translation gives CASSPLLAGPYNEQFF.